This entry lists 7 T cell receptor beta chains sequenced from one sample in a study of shared clonotypes between healthy human individuals. Cells designated naive CD8 were CD45RO-negative and were positively selected for CCR7, with terminally differentiated effector memory CD45RA+ cells excluded. The method was immunoSEQ multiplex PCR; TCRdb's version includes in-frame clones alone and lacks a portion of them. The repertoire holds millions of clones, 90% to 95% seen once, with roughly 1.8% in the top ten. The sample was naive CD8+ T cells from PBMCs. These receptors were taken from a man aged 18 to 29 in good health. Some clones in this sample may be carry-over from other donors' samples.

The chain carries TRBV29-1 and TRBJ1-1; D is undetermined. The V end lost 7 bases, the J end lost 4 bases, and 10 bases lay between the germline ends. Germline loops: CDR1 SQVTM, CDR2 ANQGSEA. The CDR3 consists of 11 residues. CDR3 amino acids: CSALRGTEAFF. As DNA, the CDR3 is TGCAGCGCCCTTCGGGGCACTGAAGCTTTCTTT.

The gene calls are TRBV4-1 and TRBJ2-1, with unresolved D. Trimming removed 1 base from V and 0 bases from J, with 16 bases in between. Germline V gene sequence: CDR1 MGHRA, CDR2 YSYEKL. The CDR3 extends over 18 amino acids. The CDR3 here is CASSQVGPSWSSYNEQFF. In DNA form, the CDR3 reads TGCGCCAGCAGCCAAGTTGGGCCCTCCTGGAGCTCCTACAATGAGCAGTTCTTC.

J is TRBJ2-7 and V is TRBV7-9, with D perhaps being TRBD1 or TRBD2 (6 bases each). The CDR3 is 17 amino acids. Per germline, CDR1 SEHNR and CDR2 FQNEAQ (reference sequence). Trimming shortened V by 3 bases and J by 2 bases, and 20 bases separated the two germline ends. CDR3 amino acids: CASSFMEGVGIPYEQYF. The DNA of the CDR3 is TGTGCCAGCAGCTTCATGGAGGGGGTCGGAATACCCTACGAGCAGTACTTC.

The chain combines TRBV14 with TRBJ2-5, with a weak D call TRBD1 (6 bases). Trimming pared 0 bases from V and 5 bases from J, leaving 19 bases between. The CDR3 is 17 residues long. The V gene's germline CDR1 is SGHDN and CDR2 FVKESK. CDR3 residues: CASSQDRDTTDIETQYF. Here the CDR3 DNA reads TGTGCCAGCAGCCAAGATAGGGACACCACAGACATTGAGACCCAGTACTTC.

This sequence joins TRBV27 and TRBJ1-2, with D perhaps TRBD1 (6 bases). The CDR3 extends over 16 amino acids. In germline, CDR1 is MNHEY, CDR2 SMNVEV (reference sequence). V lost 4 bases to trimming and J lost 8 bases, with 23 bases between them. CDR3 bases: TGTGCCAGCAGTTCCCGCATCGGTGGGGGGCAGTTAGGCTACACCTTC. It yields the protein CASSSRIGGGQLGYTF.

The chain uses TRBV15 and TRBJ1-4, with D perhaps TRBD1 (6 bases). CDR1 and CDR2 from the germline V gene are LNHNV and YYDKDF (reference sequence). V lost 5 bases and J 5 bases, leaving 18 bases between the germline ends. CDR3 length equals 16 residues. The CDR3 coding sequence is TGTGCCACCAGCTCGCGAACAGGGCCCGAGAATGAAAAACTGTTTTTT. This translates into CATSSRTGPENEKLFF.

V is TRBV5-1 and J is TRBJ2-2; 7 bases agree with TRBD2. The CDR3 has 18 residues. Per the germline V gene, CDR1 is SGHRS and CDR2 is YFSETQ. V gave up 0 bases and J gave up 4 bases; unmatched junction bases: 12. CDR3 sequence: CASSLARRTSRGTGELFF. DNA of the CDR3: TGCGCCAGCAGCTTGGCCCGAAGGACTAGTAGGGGCACCGGGGAGCTGTTTTTT.